These 15 T cell receptor beta chains came from one sample sequenced in a study of CD4+ T cells in melanoma. Libraries were prepared by immunoSEQ multiplex PCR; TCRdb keeps only in-frame clonotypes and omits some of them. The sample has some 150,000 clones, about nine tenths seen once. These receptors came from a human donor with melanoma.

The chain has TRBV5-6 and TRBJ2-1; 9 nucleotides line up with TRBD2. Germline V gives CDR1 SGHDT, CDR2 YYEEEE. This CDR3 is 16 amino acids long. Losses at the gene ends were 1 base for V and 4 bases for J; bases not matched to a gene: 6. CDR3 loop: CASSLSWTSAYNEQFF. The CDR3 DNA sequence: TGTGCCAGCAGCTTGTCATGGACTAGCGCATACAATGAGCAGTTCTTC.

The chain employs TRBV7-3 and TRBJ1-4; 9 bases are a match to TRBD1. Germline V lookup: CDR1 SGHTA, CDR2 FQGTGA. The CDR3 sequence is 15 residues long. Losses at the gene ends were 4 bases for V and 8 bases for J; bases not matched to a gene: 8. The CDR3: CASSSRDRAGEKLFF. CDR3 nucleotides: TGTGCCAGCAGCTCCCGGGACAGGGCGGGAGAAAAACTGTTTTTT.

The chain carries TRBV7-6 and TRBJ1-3; D ambiguous. CDR3 size: 15 residues. The ends were cut back, 4 bases at V and 0 bases at J, with 10 bases in the middle. Germline loops: CDR1 SGHVS, CDR2 FNYEAQ. CDR3 protein: CASSSRLNSGNTIYF. CDR3 nucleotide sequence: TGTGCCAGCAGCTCCCGACTGAACTCTGGAAACACCATATATTTT.

The V gene is TRBV5-1, the J gene TRBJ2-7; 8 positions match TRBD1. The CDR3 sequence is 14 residues long. From germline, CDR1 is SGHRS and CDR2 YFSETQ. Unmatched junction bases numbered 5, after V lost 4 bases and J lost 2 bases. CDR3 loop: CASSMQGATYEQYF. The CDR3 region has the DNA TGCGCCAGCAGCATGCAGGGGGCTACCTACGAGCAGTACTTC.

The genes are TRBV7-9 and TRBJ2-3; D is unresolved. Trimming took off 5 bases at V and 6 bases at J, with 9 bases between the two ends. CDR1 is SEHNR, CDR2 FQNEAQ, per germline (reference sequence). The CDR3 runs to 12 residues. Written as DNA, the CDR3 is TGTGCCAGCAGCCGCTTCACGGATACGCAGTATTTT. Its protein product is CASSRFTDTQYF.

The chain recombines TRBV28 with TRBJ1-2; 10 nucleotides agree with TRBD1. Germline-derived CDR1 and CDR2 are MDHEN and SYDVKM. V lost 4 bases, J lost 3 bases, and 5 bases stayed unmatched. This CDR3 has 15 residues. The CDR3, as DNA: TGTGCCAGCAGTTCCGCCGGACAGGGGGACTATGGCTACACCTTC. Translated, it gives CASSSAGQGDYGYTF.

The chain uses TRBV2 and TRBJ2-5; D ambiguous. Trimming took 9 bases from V and 0 from J, leaving 14 bases between them. CDR1 is SNHLY and CDR2 is FYNNEI in the germline V gene. The CDR3 sequence is 14 residues long. The CDR3 protein is CASMVQVYQETQYF. CDR3 sequence (DNA): TGTGCCAGTATGGTGCAGGTCTACCAAGAGACCCAGTACTTC.

The chain couples TRBV30 to TRBJ2-3, with 10 nucleotides matching TRBD2. The junction had 10 bases not matched to a gene; V was cut back by 5 bases and J by 5 bases. The CDR3 extends over 15 amino acids. Germline V gene sequence: CDR1 GTSNPN, CDR2 SVGIG (reference sequence). This CDR3 reads CAWGKSGGAGDTQYF. The DNA of the CDR3 is TGTGCCTGGGGAAAGAGCGGGGGGGCTGGAGATACGCAGTATTTT.

The chain employs TRBV6-5 and TRBJ2-1; possibly TRBD2 for D (6 bases). Germline loops: CDR1 MNHEY, CDR2 SVGAGI. The CDR3 covers 14 residues. The V end lost 5 bases, the J end lost 4 bases, and 12 bases lay between the germline ends. The CDR3 DNA sequence: TGTGCCAGCAGTGGCCGGGACTTGTACAATGAGCAGTTCTTC. This sequence encodes CASSGRDLYNEQFF.

The V call is TRBV30, the J call TRBJ1-6; unclear D gene. V lost 4 bases and J 9 bases, leaving 16 bases between the germline ends. The CDR3 runs to 14 residues. The germline gives CDR1 GTSNPN, CDR2 SVGIG (reference sequence). In DNA form, the CDR3 reads TGTGCCTGGAAAGGAACGGCGGGAGGTTCACCCCTCCACTTT. Its translation is CAWKGTAGGSPLHF.

Comment on this clone: Distinct nucleotide sequences in the sample also encode this CDR3. The V gene is TRBV5-1, the J gene TRBJ2-3; D unclear. V lost 0 bases and J 4 bases, leaving 3 bases between the germline ends. Per the germline V gene, CDR1 is SGHRS and CDR2 is YFSETQ. The CDR3 loop spans 12 amino acids. The CDR3 DNA reads TGCGCCAGCAGCTTGGTTTCAGATACGCAGTATTTT. Its protein is CASSLVSDTQYF.

This clone was counted a single time. J is TRBJ1-3 and V is TRBV7-2; D is unclear. This CDR3 spans 16 amino acids. The germline gives CDR1 SGHTA, CDR2 FQGNSA. The ends were cut back, 1 base at V and 3 bases at J, with 13 bases in the middle. The CDR3 loop is CASSLVEGRGGNTIYF. In DNA, the CDR3 is TGTGCCAGCAGCTTAGTGGAGGGTCGGGGTGGAAACACCATATATTTT.

The rearrangement joins TRBV7-9 to TRBJ1-2, with D perhaps matching TRBD1 (5 bases). From germline, CDR1 is SEHNR and CDR2 FQNEAQ (reference sequence). V lost 6 bases and J lost 7, with 15 bases in between. The CDR3 totals 13 residues. DNA for the CDR3: TGTGCCAGCAGGGACCTCGGGGGTAGTGGCTACACCTTC. This sequence encodes CASRDLGGSGYTF.

This chain joins TRBV5-6 and TRBJ2-3; 12 bases map to TRBD2. CDR1 and CDR2 (germline): SGHDT, YYEEEE. The CDR3 is made up of 14 amino acids. Trimming removed 3 bases from V and 6 bases from J; junction bases left unmatched: 2. The CDR3, as DNA: TGTGCCAGCAGCTCTACTAGCGGGGGGGATACGCAGTATTTT. Protein sequence: CASSSTSGGDTQYF.

This chain connects TRBV15 to TRBJ2-5; D may correspond to TRBD1 or TRBD2 (5 bases each). CDR1 is LNHNV, CDR2 YYDKDF, per germline (reference sequence). CDR3 length equals 15 residues. V was pared by 0 bases and J by 3 bases, with 11 bases between. This chain's CDR3 is CATSRDGTAEETQYF. The CDR3 nucleotides are TGTGCCACCAGCAGAGATGGGACGGCAGAAGAGACCCAGTACTTC.